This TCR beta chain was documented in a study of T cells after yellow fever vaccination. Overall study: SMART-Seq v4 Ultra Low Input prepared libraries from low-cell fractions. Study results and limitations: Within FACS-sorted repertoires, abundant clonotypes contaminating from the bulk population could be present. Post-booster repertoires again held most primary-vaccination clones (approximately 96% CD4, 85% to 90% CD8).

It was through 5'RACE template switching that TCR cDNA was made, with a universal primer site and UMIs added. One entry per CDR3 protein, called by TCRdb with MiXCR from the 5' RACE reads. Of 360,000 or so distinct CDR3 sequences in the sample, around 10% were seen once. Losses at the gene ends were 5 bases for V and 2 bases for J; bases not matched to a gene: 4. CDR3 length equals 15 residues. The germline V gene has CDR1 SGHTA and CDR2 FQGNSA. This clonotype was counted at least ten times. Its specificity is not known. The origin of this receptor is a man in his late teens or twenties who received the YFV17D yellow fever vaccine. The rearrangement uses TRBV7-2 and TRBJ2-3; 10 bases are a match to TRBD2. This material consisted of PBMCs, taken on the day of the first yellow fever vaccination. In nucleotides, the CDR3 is TGTGCCAGCAGCCAACTAGCGGGAACCACAGATACGCAGTATTTT. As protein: CASSQLAGTTDTQYF.